A selection of T cell receptor beta chains follows, all from one sample in a study of OX40 agonist ivuxolimab in advanced cancers. Using immunoSEQ multiplex PCR, the repertoire was profiled, and TCRdb retains in-frame clones only, with some absent. The sample consists of 50,000 to 65,000 clones, roughly nine tenths of them appearing once. This specimen consisted of CD4+ or CD8+ T cells sorted from blood, obtained in a trial of the OX40 agonist ivuxolimab. The source is an adult with an advanced solid tumor such as melanoma, head and neck, liver or kidney cancer. Both conserved end residues are part of each CDR3. Fields, in order: V gene, J gene, D gene, clone size, CDR3 protein, CDR3 DNA. The D gene is left open where the match is weak. Size values are once, few and many counts, or a class for expanded clones, and some rows have none.

>TRBV5-6|TRBJ2-1|-|-
CASSLRVDEQFF
TGTGCCAGCAGCCTACGTGTCGATGAGCAGTTCTTC
>TRBV7-2|TRBJ2-1|TRBD2|-
CASSRGGGSYNEQFF
TGTGCCAGCAGCCGGGGGGGCGGATCCTACAATGAGCAGTTCTTC
>TRBV28|TRBJ2-1|-|-
CASSFASGAPHNEQFF
TGTGCCAGCAGTTTTGCTAGTGGGGCCCCCCACAATGAGCAGTTCTTC
>TRBV7-2|TRBJ2-5|TRBD2|-
CASSVWTSGLEEGETQYF
TGTGCCAGCAGCGTCTGGACTAGCGGGCTAGAGGAGGGAGAGACCCAGTACTTC
>TRBV5-8|TRBJ2-1|-|-
CASSFTGYTSEQFF
TGTGCCAGCAGCTTTACAGGGTACACGAGTGAGCAGTTCTTC
>TRBV7-9|TRBJ2-3|-|-
CASRPGHDLWSTDTQYF
TGTGCCAGCAGACCGGGACACGACCTGTGGAGCACAGATACGCAGTATTTT
>TRBV6-6|TRBJ2-5|TRBD1|-
CASSFKRTGQETQYF
TGTGCCAGCAGTTTCAAACGGACAGGGCAAGAGACCCAGTACTTC
>TRBV10-3|TRBJ2-7|-|-
CAISEPTGSYEQYF
TGTGCCATCAGTGAGCCGACTGGATCCTACGAGCAGTACTTC
>TRBV6-5|TRBJ1-2|-|-
CASSPEIYGYTF
TGTGCCAGCAGCCCAGAAATCTATGGCTACACCTTC
>TRBV19|TRBJ2-1|TRBD2|once
CASSISGGGYNEQFF
TGTGCCAGTAGTATCAGTGGCGGGGGGTACAATGAGCAGTTCTTC
>TRBV5-4|TRBJ1-1|-|-
CASSLSGVKAFF
TGTGCCAGCAGCTTGTCAGGGGTCAAAGCTTTCTTT
>TRBV27|TRBJ1-1|-|-
CASSLAGVSGEAFF
TGTGCCAGCAGTCTGGCAGGGGTCAGCGGTGAAGCTTTCTTT
>TRBV29-1|TRBJ1-2|-|once
CSVAMDGGYTF
TGCAGCGTGGCTATGGACGGTGGCTACACCTTC
>TRBV29-1|TRBJ2-7|TRBD1|-
CSASAGTGGVEQYF
TGCAGCGCCAGCGCCGGGACAGGGGGGGTCGAGCAGTACTTC
>TRBV15|TRBJ2-1|-|-
CATSRDTASTEQFF
TGTGCCACCAGCAGAGATACCGCTAGCACTGAGCAGTTCTTC
>TRBV13|TRBJ2-1|-|-
CASSLFRDQGSYNEQFF
TGTGCCAGCAGCTTATTTAGGGACCAGGGCTCCTACAATGAGCAGTTCTTC
>TRBV30|TRBJ1-1|TRBD1|-
CAWSAGTGGKAFF
TGTGCCTGGAGTGCCGGGACAGGGGGCAAAGCTTTCTTT
>TRBV13|TRBJ1-3|-|-
CASSLVTDSSGNTIYF
TGTGCCAGCAGCTTAGTGACAGACTCCTCTGGAAACACCATATATTTT
>TRBV28|TRBJ2-1|TRBD2|-
CASSLAGGPPNEQFF
TGTGCCAGCAGTCTAGCGGGAGGGCCCCCCAATGAGCAGTTCTTC
>TRBV27|TRBJ1-5|-|-
CASSPYGVNQPQHF
TGTGCCAGCAGTCCTTACGGGGTTAATCAGCCCCAGCATTTT
>TRBV27|TRBJ2-7|TRBD2|once
CASSLFSPGTSGEQYF
TGTGCCAGCAGTTTATTCTCCCCCGGGACTAGCGGGGAGCAGTACTTC
>TRBV29-1|TRBJ2-7|TRBD2|-
CSVEDGTSVSYEQYF
TGCAGCGTTGAAGATGGGACTAGCGTGTCCTACGAGCAGTACTTC
>TRBV19|TRBJ2-5|-|-
CASSIDWEETQYF
TGTGCCAGTAGTATAGACTGGGAGGAGACCCAGTACTTC
>TRBV11-2|TRBJ2-1|-|-
CASSQTGTPNNEQFF
TGTGCCAGCAGCCAAACCGGGACACCTAACAATGAGCAGTTCTTC
>TRBV27|TRBJ2-1|-|-
CASSLGQGYYNEQFF
TGTGCCAGCAGTTTGGGTCAGGGGTATTACAATGAGCAGTTCTTC
>TRBV4-2|TRBJ2-1|-|-
CASSQEQGVVEYEQFF
TGTGCCAGCAGCCAGGAGCAGGGAGTCGTAGAGTATGAGCAGTTCTTC
>TRBV11-2|TRBJ2-7|-|-
CASSPGAWPVEQYF
TGTGCCAGCAGCCCAGGGGCCTGGCCCGTCGAGCAGTACTTC
>TRBV5-4|TRBJ2-2|-|-
CASSSNIGELFF
TGTGCCAGCAGCTCCAATATCGGGGAGCTGTTTTTT
>TRBV7-9|TRBJ2-5|-|-
CASSLLSTPQETQYF
TGTGCCAGCAGCTTATTATCGACTCCCCAAGAGACCCAGTACTTC
>TRBV18|TRBJ1-4|-|-
CASSPPDRNEKLFF
TGTGCCAGCTCACCACCAGACCGTAATGAAAAACTGTTTTTT
>TRBV27|TRBJ2-3|-|-
CASILRGTTDTQYF
TGTGCCAGCATCTTAAGGGGGACAACTGATACGCAGTATTTT
>TRBV7-9|TRBJ1-1|TRBD1|-
CASSPRWGTVTNTEAFF
TGTGCCAGCAGCCCTCGATGGGGGACAGTGACGAACACTGAAGCTTTCTTT
>TRBV28|TRBJ2-5|-|once
CASSLVDSQMRETQYF
TGTGCCAGCAGTTTAGTAGACAGTCAGATGAGAGAGACCCAGTACTTC
>TRBV6-1|TRBJ2-2|TRBD2|few
CASMRGGNTGELFF
TGTGCCAGCATGCGGGGGGGGAACACCGGGGAGCTGTTTTTT
>TRBV7-6|TRBJ2-1|TRBD2|-
CASSSSPGLAGGRDNEQFF
TGTGCCAGCAGCTCTTCGCCGGGACTAGCGGGAGGGAGGGACAATGAGCAGTTCTTC
>TRBV7-6|TRBJ2-3|TRBD2|-
CASSFLQRGNTDTQYF
TGTGCCAGCAGTTTCCTTCAGCGGGGGAACACAGATACGCAGTATTTT
>TRBV19|TRBJ2-2|-|-
CASFGEAGELFF
TGTGCCAGTTTCGGAGAAGCCGGGGAGCTGTTTTTT
>TRBV6-6|TRBJ1-2|-|-
CASNSWLTNYGYTF
TGTGCCAGCAACTCGTGGCTGACAAACTATGGCTACACCTTC
>TRBV30|TRBJ1-1|-|-
CAWSGGLDRLNTEAFF
TGTGCCTGGAGTGGAGGGTTGGACAGACTGAACACTGAAGCTTTCTTT
>TRBV28|TRBJ2-2|-|-
CASSFLNRLNTGELFF
TGTGCCAGCAGTTTCCTCAACCGGCTGAACACCGGGGAGCTGTTTTTT